This T cell receptor (beta chain) was observed in a study of CD8+ T cells in alopecia areata. Overall study context: Tofacitinib ran for 6 to 18 months before 6 months off drug.

Study-level results: Greater clonality was observed in lesional scalp samples, especially alopecia totalis/universalis, versus normal scalp.

Extracted RNA was reverse transcribed into cDNA, the sequencing template. Using immunoSEQ multiplex PCR, the repertoire was profiled, and TCRdb retains in-frame clones only, with some absent. The sample holds roughly 250,000 clones, 65% to 70% seen once. The junction had 12 bases not matched to a gene; V was cut back by 5 bases and J by 4 bases. The CDR3 length is 16 residues. In germline, CDR1 is SGHTA, CDR2 FQGNSA. PBMCs were stained for CD3, CD4 and CD8, and CD4+ and CD8+ T cells were sorted. Comments on this clone: The antigen remains undetermined.

The source of this sequence is a human donor with alopecia areata. The chain links TRBV7-2 to TRBJ1-2, with 8 bases that match TRBD1. The source material was CD4+ T cells sorted from blood, sampled at week 0. The CDR3 nucleotides read TGTGCCAGCAGCATACGGACAGGGTCCAAGGGCTATGGCTACACCTTC. Translating gives CASSIRTGSKGYGYTF.